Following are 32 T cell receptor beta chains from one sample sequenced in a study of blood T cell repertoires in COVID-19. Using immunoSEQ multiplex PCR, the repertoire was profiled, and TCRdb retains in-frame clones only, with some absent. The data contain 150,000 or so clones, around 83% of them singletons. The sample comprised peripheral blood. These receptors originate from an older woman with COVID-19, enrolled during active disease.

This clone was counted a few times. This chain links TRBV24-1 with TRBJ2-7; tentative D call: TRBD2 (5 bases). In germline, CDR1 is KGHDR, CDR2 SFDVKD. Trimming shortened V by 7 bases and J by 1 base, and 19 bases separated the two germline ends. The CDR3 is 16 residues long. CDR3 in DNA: TGTGCCACCAGGGCATTCCGGCCTGGCGGGTCCTACGAGCAGTACTTC. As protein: CATRAFRPGGSYEQYF.

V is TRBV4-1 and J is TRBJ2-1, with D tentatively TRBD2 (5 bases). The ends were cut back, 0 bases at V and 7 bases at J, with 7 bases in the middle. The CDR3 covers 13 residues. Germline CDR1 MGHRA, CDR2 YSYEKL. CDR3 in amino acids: CASSQERGNEQFF. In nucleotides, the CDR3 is TGCGCCAGCAGCCAAGAACGAGGGAATGAGCAGTTCTTC.

CDR3 nucleotides: TGTGCCAGCAGCCAATATGGAGGCGGCTACACCTTC. This encodes CASSQYGGGYTF. The rearrangement joins TRBV16 to TRBJ1-2; D is undetermined. Trimming removed 1 base from V and 8 bases from J, with 8 bases in between. CDR1 and CDR2 from the germline V gene are KGHSY and FQNENV. There are 12 residues in the CDR3.

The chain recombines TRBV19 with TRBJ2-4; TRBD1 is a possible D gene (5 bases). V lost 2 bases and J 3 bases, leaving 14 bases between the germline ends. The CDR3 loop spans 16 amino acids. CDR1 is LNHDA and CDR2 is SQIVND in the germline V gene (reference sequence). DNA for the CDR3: TGTGCCAGTAGTATAAACAGGAACCATTACAAAAACATTCAGTACTTC. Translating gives CASSINRNHYKNIQYF.

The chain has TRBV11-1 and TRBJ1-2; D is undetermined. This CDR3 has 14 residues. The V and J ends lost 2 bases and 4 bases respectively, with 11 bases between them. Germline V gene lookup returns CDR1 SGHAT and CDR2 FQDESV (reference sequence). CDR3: CASSLRSGTYGYTF. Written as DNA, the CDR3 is TGTGCCAGCAGCTTAAGGTCGGGTACCTATGGCTACACCTTC.

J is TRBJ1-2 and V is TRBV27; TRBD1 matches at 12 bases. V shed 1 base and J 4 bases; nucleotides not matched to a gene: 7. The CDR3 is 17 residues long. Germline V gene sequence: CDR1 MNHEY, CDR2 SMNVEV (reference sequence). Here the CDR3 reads CASSLFPGQGAIYGYTF. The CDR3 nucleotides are TGTGCCAGCAGTTTATTTCCGGGACAGGGGGCAATCTATGGCTACACCTTC.

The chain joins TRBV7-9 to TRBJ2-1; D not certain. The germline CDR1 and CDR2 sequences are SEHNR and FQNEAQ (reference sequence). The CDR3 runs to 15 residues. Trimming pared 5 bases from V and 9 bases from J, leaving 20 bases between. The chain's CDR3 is CASSPFGLQWIEQFF. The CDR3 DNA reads TGTGCCAGCAGCCCCTTCGGGTTACAATGGATTGAGCAGTTCTTC. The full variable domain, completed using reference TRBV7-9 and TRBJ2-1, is DTGVSQNPRHKITKRGQNVTFRCDPISEHNRLYWYRQTLGQGPEFLTYFQNEAQLEKSRLLSDRFSAERPKGSFSTLEIQRTEQGDSAMYLCASSPFGLQWIEQFFGPGTRLTVL.

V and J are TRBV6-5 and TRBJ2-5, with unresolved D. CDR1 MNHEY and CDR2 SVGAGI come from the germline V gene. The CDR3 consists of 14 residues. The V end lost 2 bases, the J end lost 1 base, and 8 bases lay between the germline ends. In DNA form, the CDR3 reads TGTGCCAGCAGTTACGGCGGCGGCCAAGAGACCCAGTACTTC. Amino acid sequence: CASSYGGGQETQYF.

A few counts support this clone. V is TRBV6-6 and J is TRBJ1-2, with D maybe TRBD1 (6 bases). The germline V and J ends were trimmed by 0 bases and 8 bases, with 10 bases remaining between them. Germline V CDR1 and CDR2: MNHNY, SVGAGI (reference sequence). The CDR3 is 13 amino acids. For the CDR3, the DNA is TGTGCCAGCAGTTACTCACAGGGTCGGGGCTACACCTTC. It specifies CASSYSQGRGYTF.

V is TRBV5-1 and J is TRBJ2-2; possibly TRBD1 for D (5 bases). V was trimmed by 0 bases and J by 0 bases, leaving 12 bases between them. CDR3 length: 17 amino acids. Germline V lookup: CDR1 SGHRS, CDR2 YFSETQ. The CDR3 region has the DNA TGCGCCAGCAGCTTGGAGTCACAGGCGTCGAACACCGGGGAGCTGTTTTTT. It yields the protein CASSLESQASNTGELFF.

The CDR3, as DNA: TGTGCCAGCAGTCTGAATTCCGGGACAGGGGGTGAAAAACTGTTTTTT. This gives the protein CASSLNSGTGGEKLFF. The J gene is TRBJ1-4, the V gene TRBV25-1; 11 bases align to TRBD1. CDR1 is MGHDK, CDR2 SYGVNS, per germline. The CDR3 length is 16 residues. Germline trimming cut 5 bases from V and 7 bases from J; bases unmatched to any gene: 9.

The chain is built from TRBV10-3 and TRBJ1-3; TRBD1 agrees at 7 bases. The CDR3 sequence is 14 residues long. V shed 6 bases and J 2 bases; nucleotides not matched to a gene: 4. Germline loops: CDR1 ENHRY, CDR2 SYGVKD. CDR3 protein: CAISDGTAGNTIYF. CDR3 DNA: TGTGCCATCAGCGACGGGACAGCTGGAAACACCATATATTTT.

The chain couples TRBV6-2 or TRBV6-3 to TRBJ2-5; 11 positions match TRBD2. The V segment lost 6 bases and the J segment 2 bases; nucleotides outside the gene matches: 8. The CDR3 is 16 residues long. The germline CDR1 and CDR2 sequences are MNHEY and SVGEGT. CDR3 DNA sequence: TGTGCCAGCAGCAACAAGGGACTAGCGGATCAAGAGACCCAGTACTTC. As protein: CASSNKGLADQETQYF.

The CDR3 reads CASSLEAGSDTQYF. The CDR3 DNA is TGTGCCAGCAGCTTGGAAGCGGGTTCTGACACGCAGTATTTT. V gene TRBV5-4 combines with J gene TRBJ2-3; weak D call: TRBD2 (6 bases). Trimming shortened V by 0 bases and J by 9 bases, and 14 bases separated the two germline ends. The germline gives CDR1 SGHNT, CDR2 YYREEE (reference sequence). The CDR3 totals 14 residues.

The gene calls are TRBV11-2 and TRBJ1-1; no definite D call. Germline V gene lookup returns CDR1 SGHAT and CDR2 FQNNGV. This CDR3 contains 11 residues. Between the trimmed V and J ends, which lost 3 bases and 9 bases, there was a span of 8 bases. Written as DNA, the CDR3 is TGTGCCAGCAGCTTCGGGTTACAAGCTTTCTTT. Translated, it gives CASSFGLQAFF.

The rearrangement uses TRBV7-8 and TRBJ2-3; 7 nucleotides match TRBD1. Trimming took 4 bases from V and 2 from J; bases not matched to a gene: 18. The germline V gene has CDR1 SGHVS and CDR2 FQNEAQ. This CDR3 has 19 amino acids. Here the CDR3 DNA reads TGTGCCAGCAGCTCATACCCTAGGACAGGCTATGTGGACACAGATACGCAGTATTTT. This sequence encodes CASSSYPRTGYVDTDTQYF.

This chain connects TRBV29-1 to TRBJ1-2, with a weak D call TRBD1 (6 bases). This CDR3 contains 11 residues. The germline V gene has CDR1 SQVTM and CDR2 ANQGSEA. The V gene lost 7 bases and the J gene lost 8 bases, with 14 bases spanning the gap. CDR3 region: CSAEDRGGYTF. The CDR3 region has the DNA TGCAGCGCTGAGGACAGAGGCGGCTACACCTTC.

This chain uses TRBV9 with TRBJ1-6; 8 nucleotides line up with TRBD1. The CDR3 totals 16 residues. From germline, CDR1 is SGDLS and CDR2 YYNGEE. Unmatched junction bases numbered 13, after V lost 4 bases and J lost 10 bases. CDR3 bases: TGTGCCAGCAGCTCCCGTCAAGGGCAGGGGGCCTCACCCCTCCACTTT. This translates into CASSSRQGQGASPLHF.

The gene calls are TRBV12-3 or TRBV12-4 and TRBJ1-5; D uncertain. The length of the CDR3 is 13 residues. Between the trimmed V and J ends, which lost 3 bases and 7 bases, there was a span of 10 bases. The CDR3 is CASSFSGIQPQHF. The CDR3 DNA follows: TGTGCCAGCAGTTTTTCGGGTATCCAGCCCCAGCATTTT.

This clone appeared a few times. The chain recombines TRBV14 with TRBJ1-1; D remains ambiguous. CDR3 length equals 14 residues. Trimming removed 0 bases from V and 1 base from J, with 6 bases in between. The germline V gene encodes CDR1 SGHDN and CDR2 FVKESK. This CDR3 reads CASSQDSGNTEAFF. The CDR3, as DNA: TGTGCCAGCAGCCAAGACTCCGGGAACACTGAAGCTTTCTTT.

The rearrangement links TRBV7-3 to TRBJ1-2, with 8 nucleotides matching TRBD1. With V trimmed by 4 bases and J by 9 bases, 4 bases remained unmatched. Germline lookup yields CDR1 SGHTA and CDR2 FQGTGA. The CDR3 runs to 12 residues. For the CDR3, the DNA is TGTGCCAGCAGCTACGGACAGGGTAGCTACACCTTC. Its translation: CASSYGQGSYTF.

In DNA, the CDR3 is TGTGCCAGCAGTTTATTCCCAGGGGCAGATACGCAGTATTTT. It codes for CASSLFPGADTQYF. V and J are TRBV27 and TRBJ2-3, with D possibly being TRBD1 (6 bases). The V end was cut by 1 base, the J end by 4 bases, with 9 bases between. Germline values: CDR1 MNHEY, CDR2 SMNVEV (reference sequence). The CDR3 contains 14 residues.

The CDR3 loop is CASSQDWVGAGQPQHF. CDR3 bases: TGTGCCAGCAGCCAAGATTGGGTGGGGGCTGGACAGCCCCAGCATTTT. The chain couples TRBV3-1 (or the pseudogene TRBV3-2) to TRBJ1-5, with D perhaps TRBD1 (6 bases). This CDR3 has 16 amino acids. Per the germline V gene, CDR1 is LGHDT and CDR2 is YNNKEL (reference sequence). V was clipped by 0 bases and J by 7 bases, with 16 bases between them.

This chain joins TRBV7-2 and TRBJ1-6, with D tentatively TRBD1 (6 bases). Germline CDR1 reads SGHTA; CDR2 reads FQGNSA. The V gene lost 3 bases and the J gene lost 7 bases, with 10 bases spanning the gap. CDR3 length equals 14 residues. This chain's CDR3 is CASSFRDINSPLHF. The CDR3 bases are TGTGCCAGCAGCTTCCGGGACATCAATTCACCCCTCCACTTT.

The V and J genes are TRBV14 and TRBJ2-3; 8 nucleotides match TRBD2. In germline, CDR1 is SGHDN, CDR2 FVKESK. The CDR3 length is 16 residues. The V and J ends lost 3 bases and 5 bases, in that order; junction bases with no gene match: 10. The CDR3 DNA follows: TGTGCCAGCAGCCAGGGAATACGGGGGGGCGAAGATACGCAGTATTTT. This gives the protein CASSQGIRGGEDTQYF. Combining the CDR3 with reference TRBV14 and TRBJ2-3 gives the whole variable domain EAGVTQFPSHSVIEKGQTVTLRCDPISGHDNLYWYRRVMGKEIKFLLHFVKESKQDESGMPNNRFLAERTGGTYSTLKVQPAELEDSGVYFCASSQGIRGGEDTQYFGPGTRLTVL.

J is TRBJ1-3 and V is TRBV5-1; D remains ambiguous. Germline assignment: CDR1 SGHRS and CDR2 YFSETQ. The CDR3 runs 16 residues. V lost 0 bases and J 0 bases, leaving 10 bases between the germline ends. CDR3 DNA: TGCGCCAGCAGCTTGGGACAAACACACTCTGGAAACACCATATATTTT. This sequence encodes CASSLGQTHSGNTIYF.

Here the CDR3 reads CASRAGGNQETQYF. The CDR3 DNA is TGCGCCAGCAGAGCGGGAGGGAACCAAGAGACCCAGTACTTC. V and J are TRBV5-1 and TRBJ2-5; 10 nucleotides align to TRBD2. J was trimmed by 0 bases and V by 5 bases; bases with no gene match: 1. CDR1 and CDR2 from the germline V gene are SGHRS and YFSETQ. This CDR3 is built from 14 residues. The variable domain in full, with the rest retrieved from reference TRBV5-1 and TRBJ2-5, is KAGVTQTPRYLIKTRGQQVTLSCSPISGHRSVSWYQQTPGQGLQFLFEYFSETQRNKGNFPGRFSGRQFSNSRSEMNVSTLELGDSALYLCASRAGGNQETQYFGPGTRLLVL.

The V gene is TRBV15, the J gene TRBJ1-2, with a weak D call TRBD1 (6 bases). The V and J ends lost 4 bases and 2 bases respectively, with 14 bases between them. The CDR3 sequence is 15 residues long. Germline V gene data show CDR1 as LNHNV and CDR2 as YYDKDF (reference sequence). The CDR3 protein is CATSTTRQVNYGYTF. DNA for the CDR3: TGTGCCACCAGCACCACAAGACAGGTCAACTATGGCTACACCTTC.

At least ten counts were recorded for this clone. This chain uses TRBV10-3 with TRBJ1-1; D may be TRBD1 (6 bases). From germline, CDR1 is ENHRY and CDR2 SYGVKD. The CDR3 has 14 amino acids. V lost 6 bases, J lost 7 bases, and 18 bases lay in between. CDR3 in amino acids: CAIRGDVKGGEAFF. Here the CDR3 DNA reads TGTGCCATCAGGGGGGACGTTAAAGGGGGTGAAGCTTTCTTT.

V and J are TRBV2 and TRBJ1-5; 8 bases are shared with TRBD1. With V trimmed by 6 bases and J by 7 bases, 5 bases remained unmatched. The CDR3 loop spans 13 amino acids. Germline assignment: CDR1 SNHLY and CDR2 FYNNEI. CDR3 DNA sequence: TGTGCCAGCAGCTGGACAGGGAGACAGCCCCAGCATTTT. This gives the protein CASSWTGRQPQHF.

The DNA of the CDR3 is TGTGCCAGCAGCGCGGGACAGGGATTGTACACCGGGGAGCTGTTTTTT. Protein product: CASSAGQGLYTGELFF. The chain has TRBV7-6 and TRBJ2-2, with 9 bases fitting TRBD1. Germline V lookup: CDR1 SGHVS, CDR2 FNYEAQ. J was trimmed by 3 bases and V by 5 bases; bases with no gene match: 7. The CDR3 loop spans 16 amino acids.

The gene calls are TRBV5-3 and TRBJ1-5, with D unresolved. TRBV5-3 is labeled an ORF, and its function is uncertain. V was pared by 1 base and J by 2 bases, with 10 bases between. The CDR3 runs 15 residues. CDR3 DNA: TGTGCCAGAAGCTTGCGTAGAGGGCGCAATCAGCCCCAGCATTTT. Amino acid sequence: CARSLRRGRNQPQHF.